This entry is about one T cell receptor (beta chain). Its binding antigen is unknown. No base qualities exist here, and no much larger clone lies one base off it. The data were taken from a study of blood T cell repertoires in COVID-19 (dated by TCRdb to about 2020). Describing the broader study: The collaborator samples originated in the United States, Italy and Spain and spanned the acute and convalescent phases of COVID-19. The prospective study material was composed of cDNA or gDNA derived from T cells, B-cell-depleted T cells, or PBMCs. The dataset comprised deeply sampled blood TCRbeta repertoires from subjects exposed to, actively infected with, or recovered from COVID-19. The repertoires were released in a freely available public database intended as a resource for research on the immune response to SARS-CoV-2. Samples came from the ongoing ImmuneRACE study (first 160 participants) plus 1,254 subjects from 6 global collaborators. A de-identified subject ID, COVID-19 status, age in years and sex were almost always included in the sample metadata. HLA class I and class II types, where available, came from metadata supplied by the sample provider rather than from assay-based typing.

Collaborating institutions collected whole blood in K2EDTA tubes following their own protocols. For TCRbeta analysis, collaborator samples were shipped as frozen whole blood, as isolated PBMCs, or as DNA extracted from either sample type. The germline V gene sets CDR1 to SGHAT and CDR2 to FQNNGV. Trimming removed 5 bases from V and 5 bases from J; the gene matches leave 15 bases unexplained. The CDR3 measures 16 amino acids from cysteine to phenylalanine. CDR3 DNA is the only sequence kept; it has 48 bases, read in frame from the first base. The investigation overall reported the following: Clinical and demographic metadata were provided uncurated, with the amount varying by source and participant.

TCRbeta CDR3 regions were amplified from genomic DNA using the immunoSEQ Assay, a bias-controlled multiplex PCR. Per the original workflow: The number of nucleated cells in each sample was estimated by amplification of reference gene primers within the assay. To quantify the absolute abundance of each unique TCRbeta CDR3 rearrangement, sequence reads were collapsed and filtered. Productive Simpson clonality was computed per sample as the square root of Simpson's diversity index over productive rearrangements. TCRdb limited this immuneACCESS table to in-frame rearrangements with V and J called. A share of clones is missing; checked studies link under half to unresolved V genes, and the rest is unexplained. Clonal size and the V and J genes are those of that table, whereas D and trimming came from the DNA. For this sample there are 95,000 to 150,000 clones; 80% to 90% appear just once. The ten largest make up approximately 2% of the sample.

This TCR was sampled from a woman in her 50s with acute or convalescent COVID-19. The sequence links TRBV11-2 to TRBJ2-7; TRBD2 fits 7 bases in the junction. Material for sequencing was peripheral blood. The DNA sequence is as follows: TGTGCCAGCAGCCACCCATCCACCGCAGGGAGGGACGAGCAGTACTTC. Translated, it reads CASSHPSTAGRDEQYF.